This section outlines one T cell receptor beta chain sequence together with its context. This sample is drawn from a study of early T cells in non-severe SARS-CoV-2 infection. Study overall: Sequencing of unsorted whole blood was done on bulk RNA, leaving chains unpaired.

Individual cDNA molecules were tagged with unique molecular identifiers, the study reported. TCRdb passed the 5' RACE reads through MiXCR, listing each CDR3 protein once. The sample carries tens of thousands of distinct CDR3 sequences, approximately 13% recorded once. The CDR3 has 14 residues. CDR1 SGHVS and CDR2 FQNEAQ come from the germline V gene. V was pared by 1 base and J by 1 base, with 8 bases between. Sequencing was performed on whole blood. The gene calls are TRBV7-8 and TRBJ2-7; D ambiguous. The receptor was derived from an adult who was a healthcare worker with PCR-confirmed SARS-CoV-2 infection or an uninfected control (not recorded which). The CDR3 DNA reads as TGTGCCAGCAGCTTAGTCACAGAGTCCTACGAGCAGTACTTC. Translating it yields CASSLVTESYEQYF. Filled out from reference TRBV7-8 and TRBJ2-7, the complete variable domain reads GAGVSQSPRYKVAKRGQDVALRCDPISGHVSLFWYQQALGQGPEFLTYFQNEAQLDKSGLPSDRFFAERPEGSVSTLKIQRTQQEDSAVYLCASSLVTESYEQYFGPGTRLTVT.